This T cell receptor beta chain came from a study of blood T cell repertoires in COVID-19. The CDR3 is 19 amino acids. Between the trimmed V and J ends, which lost 0 bases and 0 bases, there was a span of 16 bases. Germline assignment: CDR1 SGHNT and CDR2 YYREEE (reference sequence). Sequencing was performed with immunoSEQ multiplex PCR; in TCRdb, only in-frame clones are kept and a portion is missing. The sample shows around 170,000 clones, 86% of them seen only once. The count of this clone is one. Adults between roughly 18 and 89 years of age took part from 20 to 25 US areas. The sample consisted of PBMCs or T cells enriched from blood (not recorded which). This chain connects TRBV5-4 to TRBJ1-6; D may be TRBD1 (6 bases). This clonotype was obtained from a woman in her twenties or thirties who had recovered from COVID-19. CDR3 sequence: CASSLAPTQGSSYNSPLHF. CDR3 nucleotide sequence: TGTGCCAGCAGCTTGGCCCCCACACAGGGAAGCTCCTATAATTCACCCCTCCACTTT. Using reference TRBV5-4 and TRBJ1-6 for the parts outside the CDR3, the full variable domain is ETGVTQSPTHLIKTRGQQVTLRCSSQSGHNTVSWYQQALGQGPQFIFQYYREEENGRGNFPPRFSGLQFPNYSSELNVNALELDDSALYLCASSLAPTQGSSYNSPLHFGNGTRLTVT.